Sequencing of this T cell receptor (beta chain) was carried out in a study of blood T cells in healthy people across ages. Notes on this clonotype: Its antigen is as yet unknown.

Then a second PCR, running about 6 to 12 cycles, was carried out with a sample-barcoded 5' primer and a J-beta primer mix. TCRdb used MiXCR to reprocess the 5' RACE reads, holding one entry per CDR3 protein. The data show fewer than 800,000 distinct CDR3 sequences, 20% to 25% seen once. V lost 2 bases to trimming and J lost 3 bases; unmatched junction nucleotides: 6. CDR1 is MDHEN and CDR2 is SYDVKM in the germline V gene. The CDR3 extends over 16 amino acids. Study outcomes and limitations: Diversity of TCR beta per million T cells declined in a roughly linear way with age. In long-lived donors, naive CD4+ cell counts and diversity exceeded those of aged donors.

The same sample was also used in a study of T cells of mothers and their children. That report adds: Donation came from a few healthy Caucasian mothers together with their six children.

V is TRBV28 and J is TRBJ2-5; 10 bases match TRBD2. Sequencing input: blood. The clonotype was recovered from a boy aged 5-17 years in good health. In DNA form, the CDR3 reads TGTGCCAGCAGTTTACCCCTAGGACTAGCGGAAGAGACCCAGTACTTC. Translated, it gives CASSLPLGLAEETQYF.